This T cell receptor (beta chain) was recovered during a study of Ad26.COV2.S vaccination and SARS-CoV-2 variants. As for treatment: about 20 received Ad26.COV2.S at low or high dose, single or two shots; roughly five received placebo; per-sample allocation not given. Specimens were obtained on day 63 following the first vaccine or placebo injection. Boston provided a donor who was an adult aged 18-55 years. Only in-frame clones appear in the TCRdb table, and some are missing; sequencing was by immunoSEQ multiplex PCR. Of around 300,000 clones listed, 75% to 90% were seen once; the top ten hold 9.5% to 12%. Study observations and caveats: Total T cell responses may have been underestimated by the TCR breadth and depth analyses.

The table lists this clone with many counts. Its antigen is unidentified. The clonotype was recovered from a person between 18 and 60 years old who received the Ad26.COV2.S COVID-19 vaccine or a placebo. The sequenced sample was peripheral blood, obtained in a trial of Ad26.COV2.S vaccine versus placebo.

The CDR3: CASRGVAGDLFADTQYF. CDR3 in DNA: TGTGCCAGCAGGGGAGTAGCGGGAGACTTATTCGCAGATACGCAGTATTTT. The V and J genes are TRBV11-2 and TRBJ2-3; 9 bases fit TRBD2. This CDR3 spans 17 amino acids. Trimming at V came to 6 bases and at J to 4 bases, leaving 14 bases not matched to a gene. Germline CDR1 and CDR2: SGHAT and FQNNGV.